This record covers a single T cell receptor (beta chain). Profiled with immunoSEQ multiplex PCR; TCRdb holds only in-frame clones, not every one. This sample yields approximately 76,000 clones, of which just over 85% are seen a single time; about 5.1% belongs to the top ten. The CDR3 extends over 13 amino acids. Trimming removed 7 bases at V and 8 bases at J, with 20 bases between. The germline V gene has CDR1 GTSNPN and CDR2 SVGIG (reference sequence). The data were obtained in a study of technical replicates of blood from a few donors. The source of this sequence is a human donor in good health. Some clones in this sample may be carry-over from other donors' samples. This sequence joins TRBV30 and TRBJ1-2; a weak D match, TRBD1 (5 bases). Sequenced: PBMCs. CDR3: CAFVLKRGGGYTF. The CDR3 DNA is TGTGCCTTTGTACTAAAAAGGGGAGGAGGCTACACCTTC.